This T cell receptor beta chain came from a study of shared clonotypes between healthy human individuals. As for the study in general: Donors had three CD4 naive, three CD4 memory, two CD8 naive and one CD8 memory plate apiece.

The CDR3 runs to 16 residues. From germline, CDR1 is MNHEY and CDR2 SVGAGI. V shed 0 bases and J 10 bases; nucleotides not matched to a gene: 9. Study findings and constraints: Shared across a few donors were around 5% of the naive CD4 clonotypes.

This clone was observed a single time. Its specificity is not known. In the authors' workflow: Because ImmunoSEQ provided only junction sequences with no quality scores, the filtering differed. Repertoires were generated with immunoSEQ multiplex PCR, while TCRdb's copy carries only in-frame clones and drops some. That table gives V, J and clone size, and the DNA gave D and trimming. The sample has hundreds of thousands of clones, 90% to 97% seen once. Selected positively for CCR7 and CD45RO-negative, naive CD8 cells excluded terminally differentiated effector memory CD45RA+ cells. This TCR derives from a woman under 40 in good health. The chain couples TRBV6-5 to TRBJ2-1; 10 bases align to TRBD2. The specimen sequenced was naive CD8+ T cells sorted from blood. The DNA for the CDR3 is TGTGCCAGCAGTTACTCGCCTAGCGGGAGTTTCGACGAGCAGTTCTTC. As protein: CASSYSPSGSFDEQFF.